This T cell receptor (beta chain) was observed in a study of shared clonotypes between healthy human individuals. Notes on the study in general: Relative to clonotypes present in all four donors, those not shared had lower generation probabilities.

Assay execution took place at the deep level. The material for each subset, its genomic DNA, was split evenly across several immunoSEQ plates. This table comes from immunoSEQ multiplex PCR, and its TCRdb copy is limited to in-frame clones, with some not included. Here the sample spans 2.3 million or so clones, roughly 93% being singletons. The CDR3 runs to 17 residues. From germline, CDR1 is GTSNPN and CDR2 SVGIG (reference sequence). Details on this clone: Antigen: not known. The junction and the germline gene differ at one end; a read error may be behind it.

Each of the donors was a healthy adult who was HIV-negative and had not had a recent acute infection or vaccination. V and J are TRBV30 and TRBJ1-5; 7 nucleotides agree with TRBD1. This TCR came from a man aged 18-30 years in good health. Some clones in this sample may be carry-over from other donors' samples. The specimen sequenced was naive CD4+ T cells from PBMCs. Subset defined: CD45RA+ positively selected. CDR3 nucleotide sequence: TGTGCCTGGGGTGTAGGGACAGCCAACTTGGGCAATCAGCCCCAGCATTTT. Protein: CAWGVGTANLGNQPQHF.